In its sample, the clone carrying this TCR beta chain was seen many times. Its antigen is currently unknown. The data stem from a study of T cells after yellow fever vaccination. Study details: Each low-cell-number fraction was prepared by means of SMART-Seq v4 Ultra Low Input. Study results and caveats: Booster sampling recovered most clones from primary vaccination (around 97% CD4, around 90% CD8).

They built TCR cDNA with 5'RACE template switching, a step that put in a universal primer site and UMIs. TCRdb called the 5' RACE reads again in MiXCR, with one record for every CDR3 protein. The sample includes hundreds of thousands of distinct CDR3 sequences, more than 9% of them seen just once. This CDR3 spans 13 amino acids. With 4 bases removed from V and 6 bases from J, the gap between germline ends came to 10 bases. The germline V gene encodes CDR1 SGHRS and CDR2 YFSETQ. The chain uses TRBV5-1 and TRBJ1-4; perhaps TRBD1 as D (5 bases). Sequencing was performed on PBMCs, taken on the day of the yellow fever booster vaccination. The receptor was isolated from a young man who received the YFV17D yellow fever vaccine. As DNA, the CDR3 is TGCGCCAGCAGCACTGGGACGGATGAAAAACTGTTTTTT. Its protein is CASSTGTDEKLFF.